The clone carrying this T cell receptor (beta chain) was observed a single time. The record originates from a study of blood T cell repertoires in COVID-19. V lost 8 bases, J lost 7 bases, and 11 bases lay in between. The CDR3 has 11 residues. Per germline, CDR1 MNHEY and CDR2 SVGAGI. The table came from immunoSEQ multiplex PCR; TCRdb's copy has only in-frame clones and leaves some out. The repertoire consists of more than 65,000 clones, with 70% to 90% occurring once and the leading ten covering roughly 5.4%. The TCR comes from a man in his 60s with acute or convalescent COVID-19. The genes are TRBV6-5 and TRBJ1-1; D remains ambiguous. The source material was peripheral blood. The CDR3 nucleotides read TGTGCCAGCCACGCGGAGTTTGAAGCTTTCTTT. Its protein product is CASHAEFEAFF.